This section outlines one TCR beta chain sequence together with its context. What it binds is unknown. Germline CDR1 SGHDN, CDR2 FVKESK. V dropped 5 bases and J dropped 9 bases, with 20 bases sitting between them. This CDR3 spans 16 amino acids. Investigators reverse transcribed all isolated RNA, so they sequenced expressed TCRB transcripts. There were 3 million to 4 million reads on average in the naive, central memory and regulatory T cell samples. The protocol was immunoSEQ multiplex PCR, while the TCRdb copy is restricted to in-frame clones and leaves out a portion. The data contain over 600,000 clones, around 12% of them singletons. These data belong to a study of beta chain features in type 1 diabetes. Turning to the study itself: Comparable age, gender and cell yields were observed in patients relative to healthy donors.

Notes on the study in general: Cells expressing TCR highly could be over-represented by cDNA sequencing. All four CD4+ subsets from Type 1 diabetes patients carried moderately but significantly shorter TCRB CDR3s. Insertions were fewer and deletions more numerous at VDJ junctions in type 1 diabetes patients.

This chain uses TRBV14 with TRBJ1-6, with D possibly being TRBD1 (6 bases). This clonotype was obtained from a man younger than 40 with type 1 diabetes. Sequenced sample: naive CD4+ T cells from blood. The CDR3 sequence is CASSARYLGAISPLHF. CDR3 coding DNA: TGTGCCAGCAGCGCAAGGTATCTGGGGGCAATTTCACCCCTCCACTTT.